This TCR beta chain was sequenced for a study of blood T cell repertoires in COVID-19. Across the whole study: PBMCs, B-cell-depleted T cells, or T cells were the source of the cDNA or gDNA that made up the material.

Here immunoSEQ multiplex PCR was the method, and the copy in TCRdb shows in-frame clones only, minus some. The sample carries 200,000 to 250,000 clones, about 86% recorded once. This CDR3 comprises 12 residues. V lost 2 bases and J lost 3, with 5 bases in between. In germline, CDR1 is SGHTA, CDR2 FQGNSA. The V and J genes are TRBV7-2 and TRBJ2-7; D unclear. The sequenced sample consisted of peripheral blood. The sequence was obtained from a woman aged 45 to 65 with COVID-19, enrolled during active disease. The CDR3, as DNA: TGTGCCAGCAGCTTAATGAGCTACGAGCAGTACTTC. Its translation: CASSLMSYEQYF.